This TCR beta chain was retrieved from a study of vaccination and CD4 T cells after COVID-19. Study summary: Controls had a CEFX pool, an HIV-1 Nef pool, or no peptide added.

Treatment meaning: roughly 10-day PBMC culture with coronavirus spike peptide pools or control peptides (ViraFEST assay). Once obtained from cultured CD4+ T cells, the DNA was sequenced using the Oncomine TCR Beta short-read assay. Genomic DNA was isolated from cultured CD4+ T cells. TCRdb reprocessed the PCR reads via MiXCR and lists one record per CDR3 protein. The repertoire holds roughly 12,000 distinct CDR3 sequences, with approximately 51% as singletons. A few counts support this clonotype. Its target is unknown. There are 14 residues in the CDR3. Germline lookup yields CDR1 ENHRY and CDR2 SYGVKD. Trimming cost V 4 bases and J 3 bases; bases outside gene matches: 4.

The origin of this receptor is a human donor who had recovered from COVID-19. What was sequenced was CD4+ T cells from blood, cultured in vitro. This chain links TRBV10-3 with TRBJ1-2; 8 nucleotides match TRBD1. The CDR3 bases are TGTGCCATCAGTGCAGGGGGCGAGGACTATGGCTACACCTTC. Its translation is CAISAGGEDYGYTF.